These 31 T cell receptor beta chains originate from one sample sequenced in a study of tumour-infiltrating T cells in Burkitt lymphoma. TCRdb's table, derived via immunoSEQ multiplex PCR, lists solely in-frame clones and lacks some. The sample consists of roughly 1,200 clones, approximately 19% of them appearing once. Sequenced input: tumor tissue. Receptors were obtained from a human donor with Burkitt lymphoma.

The rearrangement links TRBV19 to TRBJ2-3; 8 bases map to TRBD2. V dropped 1 base and J dropped 1; count of bases not matched to a gene: 1. Germline V gene sequence: CDR1 LNHDA, CDR2 SQIVND (reference sequence). The CDR3 runs to 15 residues. CDR3 bases: TGTGCCAGTAGTATAGGGCGGGGGGGCACAGATACGCAGTATTTT. Translating gives CASSIGRGGTDTQYF. Supplemented by reference TRBV19 and TRBJ2-3, the full variable domain reads DGGITQSPKYLFRKEGQNVTLSCEQNLNHDAMYWYRQDPGQGLRLIYYSQIVNDFQKGDIAEGYSVSREKKESFPLTVTSAQKNPTAFYLCASSIGRGGTDTQYFGPGTRLTVL.

To note about this clone: The germline gene is not matched at one end of the junction; a read error may be the cause. This chain joins TRBV7-2 and TRBJ1-5; TRBD1 might be the D (6 bases). This CDR3 comprises 14 residues. From germline, CDR1 is SGHTA and CDR2 FQGNSA. CDR3 DNA: TGTGCCGGCAGCTTAGGGGGTCCCAATCAGCCCCAGCATTTT. This gives the protein CAGSLGGPNQPQHF.

The sample holds a few counts of this clone. V usage is TRBV5-6 and J usage is TRBJ2-7; D is undetermined. The germline CDR1 and CDR2 sequences are SGHDT and YYEEEE. V was cut by 0 bases and J by 0 bases, with 10 bases left in between. This CDR3 has 15 amino acids. The CDR3 here is CASSLEERTSYEQYF. The CDR3 bases are TGTGCCAGCAGCTTGGAAGAGCGCACCTCCTACGAGCAGTACTTC.

This clone showed up just a few times. A junction end diverges from the germline sequence, so it may reflect a read error. The chain joins TRBV6-5 to TRBJ2-1, with a weak D call TRBD2 (6 bases). Germline-derived CDR1 and CDR2 are MNHEY and SVGAGI. There are 12 residues in the CDR3. DNA of the CDR3: TGCTCAGTTGGGGCGGGGAGGTATGAGCAGTTCTTC. It encodes CSVGAGRYEQFF.

Sample share makes this clone large (0.1 to 1%). This chain joins TRBV27 and TRBJ1-2; no definite D call. Germline CDR1 and CDR2: MNHEY and SMNVEV (reference sequence). CDR3 length: 11 amino acids. The V end was cut by 3 bases, the J end by 1 base, with 0 bases between. The CDR3 loop reads CASSFNYGYTF. The CDR3 DNA reads TGTGCCAGCAGTTTTAACTATGGCTACACCTTC.

The chain combines TRBV2 with TRBJ1-1; D unresolved. Trimming shortened V by 1 base and J by 5 bases, and 14 bases separated the two germline ends. CDR3 length: 15 amino acids. Germline values: CDR1 SNHLY, CDR2 FYNNEI. The CDR3: CASSEVSARGTEAFF. CDR3 coding DNA: TGTGCCAGCAGTGAAGTTTCAGCAAGAGGAACTGAAGCTTTCTTT.

This sequence joins TRBV9 and TRBJ1-3; 7 nucleotides line up with TRBD1. The V gene end was trimmed by 2 bases and the J gene end by 2 bases; junction bases not matched to a gene: 7. Germline V gene lookup returns CDR1 SGDLS and CDR2 YYNGEE. This CDR3 comprises 16 residues. The CDR3 region is CASSVEDRTAGNTIYF. The CDR3 DNA is TGTGCCAGCAGCGTCGAGGACAGGACAGCTGGAAACACCATATATTTT.

The chain is built from TRBV6-5 and TRBJ2-1; no clear D. CDR3 length equals 16 residues. Trimming removed 0 bases from V and 0 bases from J, with 9 bases in between. The germline V gene encodes CDR1 MNHEY and CDR2 SVGAGI. The CDR3 nucleotides read TGTGCCAGCAGTTACTCGGCACTCTACTCCTACAATGAGCAGTTCTTC. Protein: CASSYSALYSYNEQFF.

This clone was seen more than once but under ten times. The DNA of the CDR3 is TGTGCCAGCAGCGAAATAGCGGGAGTCACAGATACGCAGTATTTT. Translated, it gives CASSEIAGVTDTQYF. The J gene is TRBJ2-3, the V gene TRBV7-6; TRBD2 matches at 9 bases. This CDR3 comprises 15 residues. In germline, CDR1 is SGHVS, CDR2 FNYEAQ. Trimming at V came to 5 bases and at J to 2 bases, leaving 5 bases not matched to a gene.

The chain joins TRBV30 to TRBJ1-1, with a possible D match to TRBD1 (5 bases). The CDR3 contains 11 residues. The germline CDR1 and CDR2 sequences are GTSNPN and SVGIG (reference sequence). V lost 0 bases and J 9 bases, leaving 8 bases between the germline ends. The chain's CDR3 is CAWSVGEKAFF. The CDR3 coding sequence is TGTGCCTGGAGTGTAGGGGAAAAAGCTTTCTTT.

There are a few counts of this clone. CDR3 region: CASSLKGTGSDEQYF. The CDR3 DNA follows: TGCGCCAGCAGCTTGAAAGGGACAGGTTCCGACGAGCAGTACTTC. V is TRBV5-1 and J is TRBJ2-7; the match to TRBD1 covers 8 bases. The CDR3 loop spans 15 amino acids. The germline CDR1 and CDR2 sequences are SGHRS and YFSETQ. V shed 1 base and J 5 bases; nucleotides not matched to a gene: 8.

By its share, this clone is large (0.1 to 1%). The J gene is TRBJ2-2, the V gene TRBV19, with 16 bases matching TRBD2. With 4 bases clipped from V and 5 bases from J, the junction kept 16 bases outside the gene matches. CDR1 is LNHDA and CDR2 is SQIVND in the germline V gene (reference sequence). The CDR3 contains 21 residues. The CDR3: CASSTKAGTSGRAVETGELFF. For the CDR3, the DNA is TGTGCCAGTAGTACCAAGGCCGGGACTAGCGGGAGGGCCGTGGAAACCGGGGAGCTGTTTTTT.

This clone was recorded a few times. The chain couples TRBV4-1 to TRBJ1-5, with 9 bases matching TRBD1. CDR3 length: 15 residues. The J segment lost 6 bases and the V segment lost 1 base, leaving 4 bases of the junction unmatched. Germline V gene sequence: CDR1 MGHRA, CDR2 YSYEKL. CDR3 amino acids: CASSQGGQGVQPQHF. CDR3 nucleotides: TGCGCCAGCAGCCAAGGGGGACAGGGTGTTCAGCCCCAGCATTTT.

This clone turned up a few times. The chain carries TRBV28 and TRBJ2-2; D not resolved. Trimming cost V 6 bases and J 5 bases, with 19 bases left between them. The germline V gene encodes CDR1 MDHEN and CDR2 SYDVKM. There are 16 residues in the CDR3. The CDR3 spells CASRSWEGFVTGELFF. The CDR3 coding sequence is TGTGCCAGCAGGTCCTGGGAAGGGTTTGTAACCGGGGAGCTGTTTTTT.

This clone was detected a few times. The CDR3 here is CASSFGSFGTQETQYF. The CDR3 nucleotides are TGTGCCAGCAGCTTTGGGTCGTTTGGCACGCAAGAGACCCAGTACTTC. The gene calls are TRBV13 and TRBJ2-5; D remains unclear. CDR3 length: 16 amino acids. From germline, CDR1 is PRHDT and CDR2 FYEKMQ (reference sequence). Trimming stripped 3 bases from V and 2 bases from J, with 16 bases between. The variable domain in full, with the rest retrieved from reference TRBV13 and TRBJ2-5, is AAGVIQSPRHLIKEKRETATLKCYPIPRHDTVYWYQQGPGQDPQFLISFYEKMQSDKGSIPDRFSAQQFSDYHSELNMSSLELGDSALYFCASSFGSFGTQETQYFGPGTRLLVL.

V and J are TRBV7-9 and TRBJ2-1; unclear D gene. The V end was cut by 5 bases, the J end by 12 bases, with 14 bases between. The germline gives CDR1 SEHNR, CDR2 FQNEAQ (reference sequence). The CDR3 spans 12 residues. CDR3 sequence: CASSARTPGQFF. CDR3 sequence (DNA): TGTGCCAGCAGCGCCAGGACCCCGGGGCAGTTCTTC.

The V gene is TRBV27, the J gene TRBJ2-5, with D perhaps matching TRBD1 or TRBD2 (5 bases each). In germline, CDR1 is MNHEY, CDR2 SMNVEV (reference sequence). V was trimmed by 6 bases and J by 3 bases, leaving 26 bases between them. The CDR3 has 18 residues. The CDR3: CASRAGTKERQGEETQYF. CDR3 nucleotides: TGTGCCAGCAGGGCGGGCACCAAAGAACGGCAGGGTGAAGAGACCCAGTACTTC.

The chain has TRBV11-2 and TRBJ2-3; TRBD1 aligns across 9 bases. Trimming took 5 bases from V and 6 from J; bases not matched to a gene: 12. CDR3 size: 16 residues. CDR1 and CDR2 from the germline V gene are SGHAT and FQNNGV. CDR3 nucleotides: TGTGCCAGCAGCACGACCGGGACAGGGTCTGCGGATACGCAGTATTTT. Amino acids: CASSTTGTGSADTQYF.

This clone was observed a few times. V is TRBV6-6 and J is TRBJ1-2, with 8 bases matching TRBD1. CDR1 is MNHNY and CDR2 is SVGAGI in the germline V gene (reference sequence). V dropped 4 bases and J dropped 5; count of bases not matched to a gene: 9. This CDR3 has 15 residues. CDR3 in DNA: TGTGCCAGCAGTTTCGGATTCTGGACAGGGTATGGCTACACCTTC. This translates into CASSFGFWTGYGYTF.

The rearrangement joins TRBV25-1 to TRBJ1-5, with D tentatively TRBD1 (5 bases). The CDR3 sequence is 14 residues long. The germline V gene has CDR1 MGHDK and CDR2 SYGVNS. Trimming took off 3 bases at V and 4 bases at J, with 10 bases between the two ends. This CDR3 is CASSDQGRNQPQHF. The CDR3, as DNA: TGTGCCAGCAGTGATCAGGGTCGGAATCAGCCCCAGCATTTT.

The table lists this clone with a count of one. The genes are TRBV7-9 and TRBJ2-1; D call uncertain. The CDR3 is 16 amino acids. Germline CDR1 and CDR2: SEHNR and FQNEAQ (reference sequence). The germline V and J ends were trimmed by 7 bases and 3 bases, with 19 bases remaining between them. CDR3 sequence (DNA): TGTGCCAGCACCTTCCCCAGCGAGAAGTTCTACAATGAGCAGTTCTTC. As protein: CASTFPSEKFYNEQFF.

This clone occurred a few times. The genes are TRBV27 and TRBJ2-7, with unresolved D. Trimming took 3 bases from V and 5 from J, leaving 11 bases between them. This CDR3 is built from 13 residues. Germline V gene sequence: CDR1 MNHEY, CDR2 SMNVEV (reference sequence). The CDR3 sequence: CASSLFARDEQYF. In nucleotides, the CDR3 is TGTGCCAGCAGTTTGTTCGCTAGAGACGAGCAGTACTTC.

The CDR3 loop is CASRPGGGTGEQFF. As DNA, the CDR3 is TGTGCCAGCAGACCTGGAGGGGGTACTGGTGAGCAGTTCTTC. J is TRBJ2-1 and V is TRBV7-2, with D perhaps being TRBD1 or TRBD2 (6 bases each). The germline V gene has CDR1 SGHTA and CDR2 FQGNSA. The V end was cut by 6 bases, the J end by 9 bases, with 18 bases between. The CDR3 loop spans 14 amino acids.

V and J are TRBV27 and TRBJ2-7, with D possibly matching TRBD2 (5 bases). The CDR3 has 13 amino acids. V was pared by 4 bases and J by 4 bases, with 11 bases between. From germline, CDR1 is MNHEY and CDR2 SMNVEV (reference sequence). DNA of the CDR3: TGTGCCAGCAGTTCGGACTGGGGATACGAGCAGTACTTC. Amino acids: CASSSDWGYEQYF.

The CDR3 DNA reads as TGTGCCAGCAGTTTAGCGGGAGGGCCCAAAAACATTCAGTACTTC. It is translated as CASSLAGGPKNIQYF. V and J are TRBV27 and TRBJ2-4; 9 bases are shared with TRBD2. This CDR3 has 15 residues. Germline CDR1 reads MNHEY; CDR2 reads SMNVEV (reference sequence). V was clipped by 2 bases and J by 2 bases; unmatched bases: 1.

This clone was counted a few times. V usage is TRBV5-6 and J usage is TRBJ2-1, with D maybe TRBD1 (6 bases). Germline V gives CDR1 SGHDT, CDR2 YYEEEE. Trimming took off 2 bases at V and 10 bases at J, with 13 bases between the two ends. The CDR3 has 13 amino acids. The CDR3 region is CASSFSGVTEQFF. In nucleotides, the CDR3 is TGTGCCAGCAGCTTCTCAGGGGTAACGGAGCAGTTCTTC. Full variable domain (remainder filled in from reference TRBV5-6 and TRBJ2-1): DAGVTQSPTHLIKTRGQQVTLRCSPKSGHDTVSWYQQALGQGPQFIFQYYEEEERQRGNFPDRFSGHQFPNYSSELNVNALLLGDSALYLCASSFSGVTEQFFGPGTRLTVL.

This clone was counted only a few times. The chain is built from TRBV10-3 and TRBJ2-2, with a possible D match to TRBD1 (6 bases). V dropped 3 bases and J dropped 7 bases, with 12 bases sitting between them. CDR3 length equals 14 residues. Germline CDR1 and CDR2: ENHRY and SYGVKD. The DNA for the CDR3 is TGTGCCATCAGTGACGATACAGGGTTCGGGGAGCTGTTTTTT. Encoded protein: CAISDDTGFGELFF.

A few counts support this clone. The chain is built from TRBV28 and TRBJ1-2; 11 nucleotides line up with TRBD1. CDR1 and CDR2 (germline): MDHEN, SYDVKM. CDR3 length equals 13 residues. With V trimmed by 11 bases and J by 8 bases, 10 bases remained unmatched. This CDR3 reads CAYVGTGGLGYTF. CDR3 nucleotide sequence: TGTGCCTACGTGGGGACAGGGGGGTTGGGCTACACCTTC.

This clone has just a few counts. The rearrangement uses TRBV7-2 and TRBJ2-7, with D perhaps matching TRBD1 or TRBD2 (6 bases each). Trimming removed 5 bases from V and 1 base from J, with 15 bases in between. Germline CDR1 reads SGHTA; CDR2 reads FQGNSA. The CDR3 is 15 amino acids. The CDR3 region has the DNA TGTGCCAGCAGCCTTACCGGGGGCTATTCCTACGAGCAGTACTTC. Translated, it gives CASSLTGGYSYEQYF.

V gene TRBV27 combines with J gene TRBJ1-3; D is ambiguous. V was shortened by 3 bases and J by 4 bases, with 16 bases between the two germline ends. The V gene's germline CDR1 is MNHEY and CDR2 SMNVEV (reference sequence). CDR3 size: 16 residues. CDR3 coding DNA: TGTGCCAGCAGTTTGCAGAACCCCAGAAAAGGAAACACCATATATTTT. Translating it yields CASSLQNPRKGNTIYF.

Only a few counts were recorded for this clone. The genes are TRBV2 and TRBJ2-1; D not certain. The CDR3 is 12 residues long. The germline gives CDR1 SNHLY, CDR2 FYNNEI. The V and J ends lost 3 bases and 3 bases respectively, with 3 bases between them. CDR3 nucleotides: TGTGCCAGCAGTGACGGCTACAATGAGCAGTTCTTC. Translation gives CASSDGYNEQFF.